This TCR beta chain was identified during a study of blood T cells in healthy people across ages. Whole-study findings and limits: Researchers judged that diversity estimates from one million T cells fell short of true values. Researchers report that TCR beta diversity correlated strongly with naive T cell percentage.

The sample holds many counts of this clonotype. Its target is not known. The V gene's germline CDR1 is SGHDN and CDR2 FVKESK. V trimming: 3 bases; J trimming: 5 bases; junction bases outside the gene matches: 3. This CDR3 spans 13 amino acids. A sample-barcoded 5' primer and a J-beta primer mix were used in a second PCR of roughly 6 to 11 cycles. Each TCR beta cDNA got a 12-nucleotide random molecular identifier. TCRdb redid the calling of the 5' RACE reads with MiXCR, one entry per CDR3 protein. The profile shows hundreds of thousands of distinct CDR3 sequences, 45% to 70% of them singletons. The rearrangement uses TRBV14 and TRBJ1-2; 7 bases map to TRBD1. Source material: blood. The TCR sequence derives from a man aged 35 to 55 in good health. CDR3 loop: CASSQGQSYGYTF. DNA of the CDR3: TGTGCCAGCAGCCAGGGACAGTCTTATGGCTACACCTTC.